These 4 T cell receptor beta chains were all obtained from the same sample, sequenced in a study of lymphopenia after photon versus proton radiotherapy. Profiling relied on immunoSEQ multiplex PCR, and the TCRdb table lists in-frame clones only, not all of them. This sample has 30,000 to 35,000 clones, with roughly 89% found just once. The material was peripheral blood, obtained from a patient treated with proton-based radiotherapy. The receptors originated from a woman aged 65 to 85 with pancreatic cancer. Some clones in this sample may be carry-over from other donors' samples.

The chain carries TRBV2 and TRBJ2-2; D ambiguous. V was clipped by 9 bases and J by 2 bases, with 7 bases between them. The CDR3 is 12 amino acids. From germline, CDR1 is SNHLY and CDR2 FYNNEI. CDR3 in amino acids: CARGINTGELFF. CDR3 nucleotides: TGTGCCAGGGGGATTAACACCGGGGAGCTGTTTTTT.

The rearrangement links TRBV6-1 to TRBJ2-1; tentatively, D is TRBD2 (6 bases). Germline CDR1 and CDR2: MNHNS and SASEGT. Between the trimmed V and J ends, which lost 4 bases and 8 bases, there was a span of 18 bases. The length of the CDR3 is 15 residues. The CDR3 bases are TGTGCCAGCAGTGCCCCCGGGACTCCCACCGATGAGCAGTTCTTC. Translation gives CASSAPGTPTDEQFF.

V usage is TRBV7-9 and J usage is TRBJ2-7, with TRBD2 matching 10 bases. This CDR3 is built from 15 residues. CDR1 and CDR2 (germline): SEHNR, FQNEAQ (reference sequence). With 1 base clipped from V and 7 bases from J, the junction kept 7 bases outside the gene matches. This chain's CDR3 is CASSLGAGGPGEQYF. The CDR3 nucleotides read TGTGCCAGCAGCTTAGGAGCGGGAGGGCCGGGAGAGCAGTACTTC.

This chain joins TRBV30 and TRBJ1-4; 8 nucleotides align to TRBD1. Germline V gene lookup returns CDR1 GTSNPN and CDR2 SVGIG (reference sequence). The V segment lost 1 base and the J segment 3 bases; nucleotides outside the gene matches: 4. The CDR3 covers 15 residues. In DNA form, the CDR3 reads TGTGCCTGGAGTGGCCAGGGGGCATCTAATGAAAAACTGTTTTTT. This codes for CAWSGQGASNEKLFF.